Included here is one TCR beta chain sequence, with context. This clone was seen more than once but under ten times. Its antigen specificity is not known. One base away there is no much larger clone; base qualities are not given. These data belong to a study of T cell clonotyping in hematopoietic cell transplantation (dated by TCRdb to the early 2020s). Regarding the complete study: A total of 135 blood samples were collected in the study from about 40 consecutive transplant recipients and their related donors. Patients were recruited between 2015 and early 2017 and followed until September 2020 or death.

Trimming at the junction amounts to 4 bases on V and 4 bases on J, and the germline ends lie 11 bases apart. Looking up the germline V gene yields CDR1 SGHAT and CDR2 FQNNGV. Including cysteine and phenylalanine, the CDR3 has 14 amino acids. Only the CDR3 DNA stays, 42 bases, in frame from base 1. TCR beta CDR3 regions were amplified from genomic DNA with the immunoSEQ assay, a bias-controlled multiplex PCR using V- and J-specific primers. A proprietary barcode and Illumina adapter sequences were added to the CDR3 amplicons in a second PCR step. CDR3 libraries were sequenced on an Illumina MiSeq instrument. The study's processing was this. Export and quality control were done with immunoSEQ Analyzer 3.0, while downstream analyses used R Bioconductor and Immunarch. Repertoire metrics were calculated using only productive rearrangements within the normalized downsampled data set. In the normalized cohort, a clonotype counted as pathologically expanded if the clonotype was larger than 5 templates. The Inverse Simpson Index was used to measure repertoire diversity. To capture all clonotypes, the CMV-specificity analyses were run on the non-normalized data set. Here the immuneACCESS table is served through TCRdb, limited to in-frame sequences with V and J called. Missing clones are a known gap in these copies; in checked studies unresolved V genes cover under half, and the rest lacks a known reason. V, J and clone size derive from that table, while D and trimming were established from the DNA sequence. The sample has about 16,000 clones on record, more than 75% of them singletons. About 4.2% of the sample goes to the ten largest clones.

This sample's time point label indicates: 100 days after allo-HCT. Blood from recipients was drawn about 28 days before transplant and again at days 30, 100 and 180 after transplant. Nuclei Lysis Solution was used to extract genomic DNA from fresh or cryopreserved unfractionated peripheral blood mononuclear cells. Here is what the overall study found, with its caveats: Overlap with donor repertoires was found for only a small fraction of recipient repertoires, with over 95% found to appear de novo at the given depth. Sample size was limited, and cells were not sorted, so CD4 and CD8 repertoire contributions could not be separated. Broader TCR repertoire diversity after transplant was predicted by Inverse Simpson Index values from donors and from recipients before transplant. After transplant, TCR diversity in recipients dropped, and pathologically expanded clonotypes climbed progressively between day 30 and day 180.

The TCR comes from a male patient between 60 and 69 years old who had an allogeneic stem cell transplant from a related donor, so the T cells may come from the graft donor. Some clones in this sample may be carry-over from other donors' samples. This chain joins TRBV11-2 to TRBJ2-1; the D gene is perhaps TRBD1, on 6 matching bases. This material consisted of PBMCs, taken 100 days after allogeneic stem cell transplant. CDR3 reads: CASSWQGLYNEQFF. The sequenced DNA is TGTGCCAGCAGCTGGCAGGGGCTATACAATGAGCAGTTCTTC.